These 18 T cell receptor beta chains share one sample of origin, sequenced in a study of T cells in Graves' hyperthyroidism and ophthalmopathy (dated by TCRdb to between 2018 and 2020). The library was made by multiplex PCR. The data were produced on an Illumina HiSeq 2000. Amplification of TCR beta CDR3 regions was carried out from RNA transcripts. For the first round of RT-PCR on the TCR CDR3, the HTBI primer set was used together with the Qiagen OneStep RT-PCR kit. TCRdb handled the public reads itself, with Q25 trimming in fastp and clone calling in MiXCR, and kept productive beta chains. Under each unique CDR3 protein, matching rows form one entry showing the most common genes and DNA. Within this sample are 300,000 to 450,000 distinct CDR3 sequences, with around 18% of them counted one time only. The ten largest clones capture about 38% of the sample. Material: blood. These receptors were collected from a young man with Graves' ophthalmopathy.

Many counts were recorded for this clonotype. The chain employs TRBV11-2 and TRBJ1-1, with D uncertain. V was trimmed by 2 bases and J by 5 bases, leaving 15 bases between them. This CDR3 has 15 residues. Germline-derived CDR1 and CDR2 are SGHAT and FQNNGV. The CDR3 nucleotides read TGTGCCAGCAGCTTAAAGATCCCAGGAGGGACTGAAGCTTTCTTT. This sequence encodes CASSLKIPGGTEAFF.

This clonotype was counted many times. V is TRBV24-1 and J is TRBJ2-3; 9 bases are a match to TRBD1. Losses at the gene ends were 2 bases for V and 4 bases for J; bases not matched to a gene: 0. The germline V gene encodes CDR1 KGHDR and CDR2 SFDVKD. The CDR3 sequence is 14 residues long. CDR3 DNA: TGTGCCACCAGTGATTACAGGGGGCCAGATACGCAGTATTTT. Translating it yields CATSDYRGPDTQYF.

The gene calls are TRBV10-3 and TRBJ1-2, with no clear D. The CDR3 is made up of 13 amino acids. V was cut by 3 bases and J by 4 bases, with 9 bases left in between. Germline V gene data show CDR1 as ENHRY and CDR2 as SYGVKD. This CDR3 is CAISEEVRYGYTF. CDR3 coding DNA: TGTGCCATCAGTGAAGAGGTCCGCTATGGCTACACCTTC.

Worth noting for this clonotype: One end of the junction varies from germline; a read error may be responsible. V and J are TRBV4-1 and TRBJ2-1, with 10 bases that match TRBD2. This CDR3 region has 14 residues. Germline CDR1 reads MGHRA; CDR2 reads YSYEKL. CDR3 loop: CASSPLAGPNEQFF. The CDR3 nucleotides read TGTGCCAGCAGCCCACTAGCGGGGCCCAATGAGCAGTTCTTC.

The chain recombines TRBV9 with TRBJ2-1, with 11 bases aligning to TRBD2. Germline lookup yields CDR1 SGDLS and CDR2 YYNGEE. CDR3 size: 15 residues. Trimming removed 2 bases from V and 2 bases from J; junction bases left unmatched: 0. The CDR3: CASSVTSGTYNEQFF. The CDR3 region has the DNA TGTGCCAGCAGCGTGACTAGCGGGACCTACAATGAGCAGTTCTTC.

This clonotype came up many times. The genes are TRBV28 and TRBJ1-2; D is uncertain. Germline CDR1 MDHEN, CDR2 SYDVKM. The CDR3 has 13 residues. Trimming took off 6 bases at V and 6 bases at J, with 14 bases between the two ends. In DNA, the CDR3 is TGTGCCAGCAGATCGGCCCTTACCGATGGCTACACCTTC. Amino acids: CASRSALTDGYTF.

In this sample, this clonotype turned up many times. The genes are TRBV18 and TRBJ2-7; possibly TRBD1 for D (6 bases). CDR3 length equals 13 residues. V was cut by 3 bases and J by 1 base, with 7 bases left in between. Germline V gene lookup returns CDR1 KGHSH and CDR2 LQKENI. In DNA form, the CDR3 reads TGTGCCAGCTCACCTGGACAGTCCTACGAGCAGTACTTC. Translating gives CASSPGQSYEQYF.

This clonotype has at least ten counts. This chain joins TRBV10-3 and TRBJ2-5; 7 bases are shared with TRBD2. The CDR3 contains 15 residues. Germline lookup yields CDR1 ENHRY and CDR2 SYGVKD. J lost 7 bases, V lost 0 bases, and 8 bases had no gene match. CDR3 amino acids: CAISESLGTTGTQYF. CDR3 in DNA: TGTGCCATCAGTGAGTCGTTGGGGACTACGGGGACCCAGTACTTC.

This clonotype was observed at least ten times. The chain has TRBV6-1 and TRBJ2-7; the D gene is possibly TRBD2 (6 bases). Between the trimmed V and J ends, which lost 3 bases and 0 bases, there was a span of 24 bases. CDR3 length equals 19 residues. From germline, CDR1 is MNHNS and CDR2 SASEGT. This chain's CDR3 is CASSDRVTGVGASSYEQYF. The DNA for the CDR3 is TGTGCCAGCAGTGACCGGGTGACGGGAGTTGGGGCCTCCTCCTACGAGCAGTACTTC.

This clonotype was seen repeatedly, ten times or more. The chain links TRBV11-3 to TRBJ2-7, with TRBD1 matching 9 bases. Germline assignment: CDR1 SGHNT and CDR2 YENEEA. Trimming took 6 bases from V and 3 from J; bases not matched to a gene: 9. The CDR3 totals 15 residues. CDR3 nucleotides: TGTGCCAGCAGTCCCGGACAGGGGAGGGGCTACGAGCAGTACTTC. This encodes CASSPGQGRGYEQYF.

This chain joins TRBV20-1 and TRBJ2-2; 10 bases fit TRBD2. Trimming at V came to 0 bases and at J to 6 bases, leaving 7 bases not matched to a gene. Germline loops: CDR1 DFQATT, CDR2 SNEGSKA (reference sequence). The CDR3 extends over 16 amino acids. The CDR3 is CSARDRVAGGAGELFF. In DNA, the CDR3 is TGCAGTGCTAGAGATAGGGTAGCGGGGGGCGCCGGGGAGCTGTTTTTT.

This clonotype was recorded many times. The chain is built from TRBV5-1 and TRBJ1-1; D is uncertain. This CDR3 has 13 residues. Trimming took 4 bases from V and 3 from J, leaving 10 bases between them. CDR1 is SGHRS, CDR2 YFSETQ, per germline. The CDR3 nucleotides read TGCGCCAGCAGCGGGGTAGGGTACACTGAAGCTTTCTTT. Protein sequence: CASSGVGYTEAFF.

The table lists this clonotype with many counts. The chain employs TRBV7-3 and TRBJ1-2, with TRBD1 matching 7 bases. After removal of 5 bases from V and 4 bases from J, the junction contained 7 bases not matched to a gene. Germline V CDR1 and CDR2: SGHTA, FQGTGA. The CDR3 runs 14 residues. CDR3 in amino acids: CASSPSGGRYGYTF. DNA of the CDR3: TGTGCCAGCAGCCCCTCAGGGGGTCGCTATGGCTACACCTTC. Full variable domain (rest looked up from reference TRBV7-3 and TRBJ1-2): GAGVSQTPSNKVTEKGKYVELRCDPISGHTALYWYRQSLGQGPEFLIYFQGTGAADDSGLPNDRFFAVRPEGSVSTLKIQRTERGDSAVYLCASSPSGGRYGYTFGSGTRLTVV.

This clonotype was seen repeatedly, ten times or more. The chain couples TRBV18 to TRBJ2-1; D may be TRBD2 (6 bases). This CDR3 is built from 14 residues. Germline CDR1 and CDR2: KGHSH and LQKENI. Trimming pared 3 bases from V and 5 bases from J, leaving 11 bases between. Here the CDR3 DNA reads TGTGCCAGCTCACCGGGGGAGGCCCACAATGAGCAGTTCTTC. This translates into CASSPGEAHNEQFF.

Only a few counts were recorded for this clonotype. This chain links TRBV6-1 with TRBJ2-7, with D possibly being TRBD1 (5 bases). The CDR3 has 14 residues. Trimming removed 7 bases from V and 0 bases from J, with 13 bases in between. Germline V gene lookup returns CDR1 MNHNS and CDR2 SASEGT. Here the CDR3 DNA reads TGTGCCAGCACCAAGGACACGAGCTCCTACGAGCAGTACTTC. The encoded protein is CASTKDTSSYEQYF.

In its sample, this clonotype was seen once. The chain couples TRBV29-1 to TRBJ2-3; D gene unclear. The CDR3 runs to 13 residues. The germline V gene encodes CDR1 SQVTM and CDR2 ANQGSEA. V shed 2 bases and J shed 8 bases, with 14 bases lying between them. CDR3 nucleotide sequence: TGCAGCGTTGAACCGACCCGGTCAGGTACGCAGTATTTT. This translates into CSVEPTRSGTQYF.

This clonotype has a count of ten or more. The J gene is TRBJ1-2, the V gene TRBV18, with 7 bases lining up with TRBD1. CDR1 is KGHSH and CDR2 is LQKENI in the germline V gene. V was clipped by 3 bases and J by 6 bases; unmatched bases: 7. There are 14 residues in the CDR3. For the CDR3, the DNA is TGTGCCAGCTCACCTTCCGGGACAGAAAATGGCTACACCTTC. Translation gives CASSPSGTENGYTF. Complete variable domain (other parts from reference TRBV18 and TRBJ1-2): NAGVMQNPRHLVRRRGQEARLRCSPMKGHSHVYWYRQLPEEGLKFMVYLQKENIIDESGMPKERFSAEFPKEGPSILRIQQVVRGDSAAYFCASSPSGTENGYTFGSGTRLTVV.

The chain combines TRBV5-1 with TRBJ2-7; maybe TRBD1 (6 bases). This CDR3 has 14 residues. Germline V gene lookup returns CDR1 SGHRS and CDR2 YFSETQ. V was trimmed by 0 bases and J by 2 bases, leaving 9 bases between them. CDR3 loop: CASSLDGGPYEQYF. For the CDR3, the DNA is TGCGCCAGCAGCTTGGATGGGGGCCCCTACGAGCAGTACTTC.